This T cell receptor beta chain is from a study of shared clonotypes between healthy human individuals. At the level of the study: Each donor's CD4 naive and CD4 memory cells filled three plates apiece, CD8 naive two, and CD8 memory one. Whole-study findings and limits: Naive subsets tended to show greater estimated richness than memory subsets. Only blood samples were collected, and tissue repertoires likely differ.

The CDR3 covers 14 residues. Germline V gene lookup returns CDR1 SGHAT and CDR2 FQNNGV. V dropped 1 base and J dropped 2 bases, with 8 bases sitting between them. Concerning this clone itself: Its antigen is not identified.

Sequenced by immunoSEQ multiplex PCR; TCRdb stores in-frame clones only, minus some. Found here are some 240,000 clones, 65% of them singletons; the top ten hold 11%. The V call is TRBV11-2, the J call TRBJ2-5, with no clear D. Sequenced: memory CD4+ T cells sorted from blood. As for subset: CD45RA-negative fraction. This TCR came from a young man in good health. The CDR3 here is CASSLGALQETQYF. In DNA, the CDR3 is TGTGCCAGCAGCTTAGGTGCCTTGCAAGAGACCCAGTACTTC.